The clone carrying this T cell receptor beta chain was detected only a few times. The antigen remains unidentified. These data are taken from a study of spatial heterogeneity in lung cancer. Study in general: 72 TRACERx patients with early, untreated non-small cell lung cancer donated samples. Notes on the study in general: Ubiquitous expanded tumor TCRs appeared in blood more at resection than follow-up.

Each TCR cDNA molecule bore a unique molecular identifier. TCRdb fed the 5' RACE reads into MiXCR, producing one record per CDR3 protein. The sample gives 72,000 or so distinct CDR3 sequences, nearly 9% of which show up once; roughly 1.8% is in the top ten. Time point here: blood at routine non-recurrence follow-up after resection. The authors sequenced whole RNA from tumor, nontumor lung or frozen PBMC without sorting. This CDR3 contains 11 residues. The ends lost 9 bases at V and 8 bases at J; junction bases unmatched: 6. The rearrangement uses TRBV12-3 or TRBV12-4 and TRBJ1-2; TRBD1 matches 7 bases. This TCR was sampled from a female donor with early-stage non-small cell lung cancer. The input for sequencing was PBMCs, taken at follow-up. The DNA for the CDR3 is TGTGCCAGTCTCGGAGGGGGCGGCTACACCTTC. Protein: CASLGGGGYTF.